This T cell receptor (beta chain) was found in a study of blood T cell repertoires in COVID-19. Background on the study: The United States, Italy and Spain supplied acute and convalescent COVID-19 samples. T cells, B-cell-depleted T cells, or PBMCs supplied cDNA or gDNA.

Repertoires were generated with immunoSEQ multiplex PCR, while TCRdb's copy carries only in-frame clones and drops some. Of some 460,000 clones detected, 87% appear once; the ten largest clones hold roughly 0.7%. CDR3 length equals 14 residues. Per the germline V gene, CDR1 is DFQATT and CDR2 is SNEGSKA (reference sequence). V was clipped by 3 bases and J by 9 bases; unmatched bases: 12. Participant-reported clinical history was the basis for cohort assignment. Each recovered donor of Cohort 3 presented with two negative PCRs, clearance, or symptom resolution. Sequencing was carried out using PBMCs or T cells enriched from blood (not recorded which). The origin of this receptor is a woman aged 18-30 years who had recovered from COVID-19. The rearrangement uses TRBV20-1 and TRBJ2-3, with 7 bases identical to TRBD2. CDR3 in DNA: TGCAGTGCTAGTGTAGGTATGGCGGGGGACACGCAGTATTTT. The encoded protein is CSASVGMAGDTQYF.